This T cell receptor beta chain was captured by sequencing in a study of Graves' ophthalmopathy and Graves' hyperthyroidism. Overall study context: Peripheral blood was gathered at the point of initial diagnosis, before any treatment started.

Study conclusions and caveats: At about 69% sensitivity and about 72% specificity, the model predicted progression of the ophthalmopathy.

Active ophthalmopathy (CAS at least 3, NOSPECS at least 4), lasting under 3 months. Uncontrolled infections, other autoimmune diseases, pregnancy or lactation barred patients from enrollment. This clonotype was found many times. Its antigen is currently unknown. This CDR3 region has 18 residues. The germline V gene encodes CDR1 SGHAT and CDR2 FQDESV (reference sequence). The V and J ends lost 4 bases and 1 base, in that order; junction bases with no gene match: 15. Amplified TCR beta CDR3 regions were obtained using RNA transcripts as template. First-round RT-PCR relied on HTBI primers, and a second-round multiplex PCR came next. TCRdb independently ran MiXCR on the multiplex PCR reads; one entry per CDR3 protein. The repertoire holds about 340,000 distinct CDR3 sequences, with 15% to 20% as singletons.

The TCR sequence derives from an adult man with Graves' ophthalmopathy. The chain carries TRBV11-1 and TRBJ1-1, with 7 bases fitting TRBD1. The sequenced sample consisted of peripheral blood. CDR3: CASSSTILTGTANTEAFF. DNA of the CDR3: TGTGCCAGCAGCTCCACTATATTAACCGGGACAGCGAACACTGAAGCTTTCTTT.